The 21 T cell receptor beta chains listed next were all sequenced from one sample in a study of T-cell memory formation after mild COVID-19. TCRdb fed the 5' RACE reads into MiXCR, producing one record per CDR3 protein. The table shows about 560,000 distinct CDR3 sequences, with roughly 22% occurring only once. The sequenced sample was PBMCs or a T cell subset sorted from them (not recorded which). These receptors were collected from an adult woman who had mild COVID-19 (a few samples of this study predate the infection). Cell type and time point are not known.

The chain uses TRBV4-1 and TRBJ2-5; D ambiguous. Germline-derived CDR1 and CDR2 are MGHRA and YSYEKL. V gave up 0 bases and J gave up 0 bases, with 8 bases separating them. The CDR3 is made up of 15 amino acids. CDR3 in amino acids: CASSQEDADQETQYF. As DNA, the CDR3 is TGCGCCAGCAGCCAAGAGGACGCAGACCAAGAGACCCAGTACTTC.

This clonotype came up a few times. The chain has TRBV7-3 and TRBJ2-3, with 11 bases aligning to TRBD1. V gave up 3 bases and J gave up 5 bases; unmatched junction bases: 1. Germline V gene sequence: CDR1 SGHTA, CDR2 FQGTGA. This CDR3 contains 14 residues. The CDR3 is CASSLDRGQDTQYF. DNA of the CDR3: TGTGCCAGCAGCTTGGACAGGGGGCAAGATACGCAGTATTTT.

This clonotype was found a few times. The V gene is TRBV20-1, the J gene TRBJ1-5; D gene unclear. Trimming removed 3 bases from V and 4 bases from J, with 7 bases in between. Germline V lookup: CDR1 DFQATT, CDR2 SNEGSKA (reference sequence). The CDR3 loop spans 12 amino acids. The CDR3 reads CSARDANQPQHF. In DNA form, the CDR3 reads TGCAGTGCTAGGGACGCTAATCAGCCCCAGCATTTT.

The rearrangement uses TRBV30 and TRBJ2-1, with D possibly matching TRBD2 (5 bases). Germline V gives CDR1 GTSNPN, CDR2 SVGIG (reference sequence). The V end was cut by 4 bases, the J end by 3 bases, with 16 bases between. CDR3 size: 15 residues. CDR3 in DNA: TGTGCCTGGACTAGGACTGTTGGGGTCTACAATGAGCAGTTCTTC. Translating it yields CAWTRTVGVYNEQFF.

This clonotype came up a few times. This sequence joins TRBV12-5 and TRBJ1-1; D is perhaps TRBD1 (5 bases). Germline V gives CDR1 LGHNT, CDR2 FRNRAP. The V end lost 0 bases, the J end lost 4 bases, and 9 bases lay between the germline ends. CDR3 size: 14 residues. DNA of the CDR3: TGTGCTAGTGGTTTGGTTGGGGGGGGCACTGAAGCTTTCTTT. It specifies CASGLVGGGTEAFF. The variable domain in full, completed from reference TRBV12-5 and TRBJ1-1, reads DARVTQTPRHKVTEMGQEVTMRCQPILGHNTVFWYRQTMMQGLELLAYFRNRAPLDDSGMPKDRFSAEMPDATLATLKIQPSEPRDSAVYFCASGLVGGGTEAFFGQGTRLTVV.

The chain uses TRBV4-1 and TRBJ2-1; TRBD2 matches at 8 bases. The CDR3 covers 15 residues. Looked up from germline, CDR1 is MGHRA and CDR2 is YSYEKL. The V and J ends lost 4 bases and 3 bases, in that order; junction bases with no gene match: 5. CDR3 DNA sequence: TGCGCCAGCAGCCCCCGGGAGGGGGTCTACAATGAGCAGTTCTTC. The encoded protein is CASSPREGVYNEQFF.

This clonotype has just a few counts. The rearrangement joins TRBV30 to TRBJ1-6; D not resolved. Looked up from germline, CDR1 is GTSNPN and CDR2 is SVGIG (reference sequence). The germline V and J ends were trimmed by 4 bases and 8 bases, with 15 bases remaining between them. The CDR3 is 14 amino acids. In DNA, the CDR3 is TGTGCCTGGACCCACAGCGCGGGTCATTCACCCCTCCACTTT. Encoded protein: CAWTHSAGHSPLHF.

The rearrangement uses TRBV30 and TRBJ2-3; D is ambiguous. The germline V and J ends were trimmed by 0 bases and 6 bases, with 13 bases remaining between them. CDR3 length: 14 amino acids. Per germline, CDR1 GTSNPN and CDR2 SVGIG (reference sequence). CDR3 in amino acids: CAWSVGPTSDTQYF. As DNA, the CDR3 is TGTGCCTGGAGTGTGGGCCCGACGTCTGATACGCAGTATTTT.

This clonotype was picked up a small number of times. At one end the junction does not follow the germline gene, possibly because of a read error. The genes are TRBV30 and TRBJ1-2, with D unclear. This CDR3 region has 11 residues. Germline V gene lookup returns CDR1 GTSNPN and CDR2 SVGIG (reference sequence). The CDR3 is CAWSVRETLTF. CDR3 sequence (DNA): TGTGCCTGGAGTGTGAGGGAGACCCTTACTTTC. Based on the CDR3 plus reference TRBV30 and TRBJ1-2, the full variable domain is SQTIHQWPATLVQPVGSPLSLECTVEGTSNPNLYWYRQAAGRGLQLLFYSVGIGQISSEVPQNLSASRPQDRQFILSSKKLLLSDSGFYLCAWSVRETLTFGSGTRLTVV.

V gene TRBV7-9 combines with J gene TRBJ2-1; D uncertain. Deletions cut 5 bases from V and 2 bases from J, with 13 bases between. Per germline, CDR1 SEHNR and CDR2 FQNEAQ (reference sequence). The CDR3 contains 15 residues. The CDR3 sequence: CASSDGLVAYNEQFF. The CDR3 nucleotides are TGTGCCAGCAGCGATGGTCTGGTGGCCTACAATGAGCAGTTCTTC.

The rearrangement uses TRBV29-1 and TRBJ2-3; 8 bases fit TRBD2. This CDR3 has 17 amino acids. Germline-derived CDR1 and CDR2 are SQVTM and ANQGSEA. Trimming cost V 5 bases and J 1 base; bases outside gene matches: 14. CDR3 sequence: CSVSGGATSARTDTQYF. The CDR3 DNA follows: TGCAGCGTTTCGGGAGGGGCAACTAGCGCCCGCACAGATACGCAGTATTTT.

The chain couples TRBV4-2 to TRBJ2-3, with D possibly TRBD1 on 6 matching bases. Trimming stripped 1 base from V and 6 bases from J, with 14 bases between. The CDR3 totals 15 residues. In germline, CDR1 is LGHNA, CDR2 YNFKEQ. The CDR3 DNA follows: TGTGCCAGCAGCCAAGGGCCTAAGGGGGATGATACGCAGTATTTT. This gives the protein CASSQGPKGDDTQYF.

The rearrangement joins TRBV4-2 to TRBJ1-2; TRBD1 matches 10 bases. This CDR3 is 14 amino acids long. After removal of 1 base from V and 8 bases from J, the junction contained 4 bases not matched to a gene. Germline CDR1 reads LGHNA; CDR2 reads YNFKEQ. The CDR3 bases are TGTGCCAGCAGCCAAGGAGGGACAGGGGAAGGCTACACCTTC. Translated, it gives CASSQGGTGEGYTF.

There are a few counts of this clonotype. This sequence joins TRBV20-1 and TRBJ2-3; a possible D gene is TRBD2 (6 bases). The germline gives CDR1 DFQATT, CDR2 SNEGSKA (reference sequence). V lost 6 bases, J lost 2 bases, and 24 bases lay in between. There are 17 residues in the CDR3. CDR3 amino acids: CSAPRVAGWEVTDTQYF. In nucleotides, the CDR3 is TGCAGTGCCCCGAGGGTCGCGGGGTGGGAGGTCACAGATACGCAGTATTTT.

In its sample, this clonotype was seen a few times. The V and J genes are TRBV7-9 and TRBJ2-7, with 7 bases identical to TRBD1. The germline V gene has CDR1 SEHNR and CDR2 FQNEAQ (reference sequence). This CDR3 region has 15 residues. V lost 4 bases, J lost 3 bases, and 9 bases stayed unmatched. CDR3 protein: CASSSLADRLYEQYF. CDR3 coding DNA: TGTGCCAGCAGCTCTCTCGCGGACAGGCTCTACGAGCAGTACTTC.

This sequence joins TRBV7-2 and TRBJ2-3; 8 nucleotides agree with TRBD2. J gave up 2 bases and V 4 bases, and 5 bases lay outside the gene matches. CDR3 length: 15 amino acids. Germline V lookup: CDR1 SGHTA, CDR2 FQGNSA. CDR3 DNA sequence: TGTGCCAGCAGCTCCCCGGGAGGGGCCACAGATACGCAGTATTTT. Translation gives CASSSPGGATDTQYF. Supplemented by reference TRBV7-2 and TRBJ2-3, the full variable domain reads GAGVSQSPSNKVTEKGKDVELRCDPISGHTALYWYRQSLGQGLEFLIYFQGNSAPDKSGLPSDRFSAERTGGSVSTLTIQRTQQEDSAVYLCASSSPGGATDTQYFGPGTRLTVL.

The gene calls are TRBV19 and TRBJ1-6; TRBD1 matches at 8 bases. V lost 2 bases and J lost 6; bases outside the gene matches: 3. This CDR3 has 15 residues. Germline-derived CDR1 and CDR2 are LNHDA and SQIVND (reference sequence). DNA for the CDR3: TGTGCCAGTAGTATATCTGACAGGGGTAATTCACCCCTCCACTTT. Protein sequence: CASSISDRGNSPLHF.

This clonotype was observed a handful of times. The chain is built from TRBV27 and TRBJ2-5; weak D call: TRBD1 (5 bases). The CDR3 contains 14 residues. Trimming pared 6 bases from V and 5 bases from J, leaving 16 bases between. Germline CDR1 reads MNHEY; CDR2 reads SMNVEV (reference sequence). CDR3 DNA sequence: TGTGCCAGCAGAGGGGCTGGCGACGTTGAGACCCAGTACTTC. Residues: CASRGAGDVETQYF.

This clonotype has only a few counts. The genes are TRBV5-1 and TRBJ2-3; 9 bases align to TRBD2. After removal of 4 bases from V and 5 bases from J, the junction contained 14 bases not matched to a gene. Germline CDR1 SGHRS, CDR2 YFSETQ. The CDR3 loop spans 17 amino acids. CDR3 in amino acids: CASSPRATSGGGDTQYF. Written as DNA, the CDR3 is TGCGCCAGCAGCCCGCGGGCGACTAGCGGCGGGGGAGATACGCAGTATTTT.

This chain uses TRBV19 with TRBJ2-7; 9 nucleotides line up with TRBD1. The CDR3 is 17 amino acids. Germline V gene lookup returns CDR1 LNHDA and CDR2 SQIVND (reference sequence). With 1 base clipped from V and 1 base from J, the junction kept 8 bases outside the gene matches. The DNA for the CDR3 is TGTGCCAGTAGTATAGCCCCGACAGGGGGATCATCCTACGAGCAGTACTTC. Residues: CASSIAPTGGSSYEQYF.

V is TRBV12-3 or TRBV12-4 and J is TRBJ1-2; 7 bases match TRBD1. V shed 7 bases, J shed 4 bases, and the junction held 9 bases outside the gene matches. The CDR3 extends over 14 amino acids. CDR3 in DNA: TGTGCCAGCACCCCGACAGGGTATGGCTATGGCTACACCTTC. This codes for CASTPTGYGYGYTF.